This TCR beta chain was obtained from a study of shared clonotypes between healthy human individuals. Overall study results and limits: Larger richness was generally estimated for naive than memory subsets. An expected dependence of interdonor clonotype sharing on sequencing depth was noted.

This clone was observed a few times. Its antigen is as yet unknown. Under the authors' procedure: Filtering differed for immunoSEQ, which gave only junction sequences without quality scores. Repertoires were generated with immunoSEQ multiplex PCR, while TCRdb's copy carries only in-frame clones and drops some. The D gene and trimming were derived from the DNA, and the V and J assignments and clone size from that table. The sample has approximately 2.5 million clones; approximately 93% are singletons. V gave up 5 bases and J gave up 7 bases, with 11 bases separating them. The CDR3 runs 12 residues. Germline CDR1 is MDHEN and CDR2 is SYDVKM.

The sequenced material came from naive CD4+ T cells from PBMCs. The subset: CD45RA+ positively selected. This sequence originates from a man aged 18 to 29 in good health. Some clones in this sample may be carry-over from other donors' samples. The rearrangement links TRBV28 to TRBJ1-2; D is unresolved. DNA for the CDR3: TGTGCCAGCAGTCAATCGGTGGGTGGCTACACCTTC. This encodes CASSQSVGGYTF.